Here is one T cell receptor (beta chain) with its context. Its antigen is as yet unknown. A much bigger clone sits one base away, suggesting this may be a read error. Preparing the TCRbeta library involved the use of unique molecular identifiers. TCRdb called the PCR reads again in MiXCR, with one record for every CDR3 protein. The sample has under 300,000 distinct CDR3 sequences, around a tenth seen once. The data were obtained in a study of T-cell reconstitution after alpha-beta-depleted transplantation in children. Study conclusions and caveats: From surviving recipient T cells and thymic progenitors came the high day-60 TCRbeta diversity observed in some patients. Newly produced T cells mostly accounted for T-cell counts and diversity one year post-transplant. Alpha-beta T cells present about two months after transplant were reported to originate from several hundred expanded graft clones.

CDR3 length: 14 amino acids. Germline values: CDR1 DFQATT, CDR2 SNEGSKA (reference sequence). V and J are TRBV20-1 and TRBJ2-5, with TRBD1 matching over 8 bases. Sequences were derived from peripheral blood, sampled 180 days after TCRalphabeta/CD19-depleted stem cell transplant. The receptor was derived from a male patient aged 2 to 10 who had a stem cell transplant for chronic granulomatous disease, so the T cells may come from the graft donor. CDR3 loop: CNARRTGLAETQYF. The CDR3 coding sequence is TGCAATGCTAGACGGACAGGGTTGGCAGAGACCCAGTACTTC.